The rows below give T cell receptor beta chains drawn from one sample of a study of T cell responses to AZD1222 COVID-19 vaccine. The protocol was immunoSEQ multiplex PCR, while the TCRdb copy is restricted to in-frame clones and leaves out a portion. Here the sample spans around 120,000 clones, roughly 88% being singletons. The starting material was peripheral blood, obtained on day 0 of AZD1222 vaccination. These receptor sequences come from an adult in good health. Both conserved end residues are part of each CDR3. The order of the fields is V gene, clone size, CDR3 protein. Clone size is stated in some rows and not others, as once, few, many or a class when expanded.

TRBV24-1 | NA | CATILSWATNEKLFF
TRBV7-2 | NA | CASSSSSGTNEKLFF
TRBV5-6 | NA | CASSYRDRANEQYF
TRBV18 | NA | CASSRGLREFYGYTF
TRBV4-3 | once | CASSRSAGSVAGNTIYF
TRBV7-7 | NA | CASSPGRGGAGNTIYF
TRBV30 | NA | CAWRSGSTDTQYF
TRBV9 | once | CASRLQGEGNSPLHF
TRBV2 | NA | CASRSDTQNTGELFF
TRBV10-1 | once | CASIQTRQGFYGYTF
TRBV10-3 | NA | CAISGQENTEAFF
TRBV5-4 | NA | CASSLDPPPGNTIYF
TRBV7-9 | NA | CASSYGQADTEAFF
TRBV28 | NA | CASTEQSSYGYTF
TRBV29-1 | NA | CSAVWASSGNTIYF